This passage covers 3 T cell receptor beta chains from one sample sequenced in a study of T cell responses to AZD1222 COVID-19 vaccine. Using immunoSEQ multiplex PCR, the repertoire was profiled, and TCRdb retains in-frame clones only, with some absent. Among roughly 120,000 clones listed, around 82% were seen once. The sample consisted of peripheral blood, taken on day 0 of AZD1222 vaccination. The receptors here all came from an adult in good health.

This clone was picked up one time. The CDR3 DNA reads TGTGCCAGCTCACGGGGGGGATTAGACAATCAGCCCCAGCATTTT. Protein sequence: CASSRGGLDNQPQHF. This chain connects TRBV18 to TRBJ1-5, with a tentative D call TRBD1 (5 bases). Trimming took 4 bases from V and 3 from J, leaving 13 bases between them. This CDR3 spans 15 amino acids. CDR1 and CDR2 (germline): KGHSH, LQKENI. The whole variable domain, remainder taken from reference TRBV18 and TRBJ1-5, is NAGVMQNPRHLVRRRGQEARLRCSPMKGHSHVYWYRQLPEEGLKFMVYLQKENIIDESGMPKERFSAEFPKEGPSILRIQQVVRGDSAAYFCASSRGGLDNQPQHFGDGTRLSIL.

CDR3 protein: CASSLGAGMAGELFF. CDR3 in DNA: TGTGCCAGTAGTCTCGGTGCAGGGATGGCCGGGGAGCTGTTTTTT. J is TRBJ2-2 and V is TRBV19, with D perhaps TRBD1 (5 bases). The V end was cut by 5 bases, the J end by 6 bases, with 16 bases between. CDR1 LNHDA and CDR2 SQIVND come from the germline V gene (reference sequence). CDR3 size: 15 residues.

This clone was seen more than once but under ten times. This rearrangement joins TRBV5-1 to TRBJ1-1; TRBD1 is a possible D gene (6 bases). Germline values: CDR1 SGHRS, CDR2 YFSETQ. This CDR3 contains 14 residues. V lost 1 base and J lost 4, with 11 bases in between. CDR3 in DNA: TGCGCCAGCAGCTTGACAGGGTGGGTCACTGAAGCTTTCTTT. It codes for CASSLTGWVTEAFF. Full variable domain (remainder filled in from reference TRBV5-1 and TRBJ1-1): KAGVTQTPRYLIKTRGQQVTLSCSPISGHRSVSWYQQTPGQGLQFLFEYFSETQRNKGNFPGRFSGRQFSNSRSEMNVSTLELGDSALYLCASSLTGWVTEAFFGQGTRLTVV.